This T cell receptor beta chain is from a study of blood T cell repertoires in COVID-19. The germline CDR1 and CDR2 sequences are SGHRS and YFSETQ. CDR3 length: 14 residues. V lost 2 bases to trimming and J lost 5 bases, with 13 bases between them. Using immunoSEQ multiplex PCR, the repertoire was profiled, and TCRdb retains in-frame clones only, with some absent. The table has some 170,000 clones, about 70% seen once; the top ten hold more than 6.5%. This receptor was identified in a woman in her fifties or sixties with active or convalescent COVID-19. The chain employs TRBV5-1 and TRBJ1-1, with D possibly matching TRBD1 (6 bases). The sequenced sample was peripheral blood. The CDR3 loop reads CASSLGNRETEAFF. The DNA for the CDR3 is TGCGCCAGCAGCTTAGGGAACAGGGAAACTGAAGCTTTCTTT.